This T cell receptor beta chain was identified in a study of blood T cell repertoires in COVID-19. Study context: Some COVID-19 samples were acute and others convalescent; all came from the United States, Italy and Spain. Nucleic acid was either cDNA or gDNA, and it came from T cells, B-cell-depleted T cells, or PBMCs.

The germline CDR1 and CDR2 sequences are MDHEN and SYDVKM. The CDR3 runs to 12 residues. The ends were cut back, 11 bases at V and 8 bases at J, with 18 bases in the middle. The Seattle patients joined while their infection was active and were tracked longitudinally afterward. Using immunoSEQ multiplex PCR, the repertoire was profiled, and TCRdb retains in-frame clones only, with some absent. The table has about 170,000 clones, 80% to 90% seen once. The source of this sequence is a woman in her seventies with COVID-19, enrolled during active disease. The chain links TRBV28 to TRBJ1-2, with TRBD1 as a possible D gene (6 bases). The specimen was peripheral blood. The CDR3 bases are TGTGCCTCAAGGGGGGGCTCAAGGGGCTACACCTTC. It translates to CASRGGSRGYTF.